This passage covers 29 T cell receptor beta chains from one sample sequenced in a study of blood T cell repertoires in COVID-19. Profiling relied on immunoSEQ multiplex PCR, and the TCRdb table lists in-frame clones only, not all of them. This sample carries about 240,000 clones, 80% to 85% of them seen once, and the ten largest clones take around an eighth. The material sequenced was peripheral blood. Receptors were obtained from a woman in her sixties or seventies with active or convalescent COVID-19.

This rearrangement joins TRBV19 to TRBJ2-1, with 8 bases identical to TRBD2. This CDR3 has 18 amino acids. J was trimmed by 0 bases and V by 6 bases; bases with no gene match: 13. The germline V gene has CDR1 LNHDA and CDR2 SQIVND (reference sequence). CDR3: CASRERAGGFISYNEQFF. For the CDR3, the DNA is TGTGCCAGTAGAGAGCGGGCGGGGGGCTTCATCTCCTACAATGAGCAGTTCTTC.

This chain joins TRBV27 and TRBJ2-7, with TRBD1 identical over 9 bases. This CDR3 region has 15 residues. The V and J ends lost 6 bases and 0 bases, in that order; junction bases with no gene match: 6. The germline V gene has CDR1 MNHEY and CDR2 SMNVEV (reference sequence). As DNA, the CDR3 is TGTGCCAGCAGGGCCGGGACAGGGCGCTCCTACGAGCAGTACTTC. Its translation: CASRAGTGRSYEQYF.

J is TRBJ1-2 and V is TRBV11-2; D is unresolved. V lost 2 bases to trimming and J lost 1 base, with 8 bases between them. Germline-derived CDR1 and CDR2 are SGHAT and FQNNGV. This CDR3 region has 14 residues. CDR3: CASSLSNSNYGYTF. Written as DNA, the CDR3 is TGTGCCAGCAGCTTAAGTAACAGTAACTATGGCTACACCTTC.

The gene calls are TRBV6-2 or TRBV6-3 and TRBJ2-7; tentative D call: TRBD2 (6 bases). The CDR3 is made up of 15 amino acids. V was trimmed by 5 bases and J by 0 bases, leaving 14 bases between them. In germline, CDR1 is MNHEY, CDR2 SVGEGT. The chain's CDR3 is CASSPPSVGSYEQYF. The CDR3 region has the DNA TGTGCCAGCAGTCCCCCTAGCGTTGGCTCCTACGAGCAGTACTTC.

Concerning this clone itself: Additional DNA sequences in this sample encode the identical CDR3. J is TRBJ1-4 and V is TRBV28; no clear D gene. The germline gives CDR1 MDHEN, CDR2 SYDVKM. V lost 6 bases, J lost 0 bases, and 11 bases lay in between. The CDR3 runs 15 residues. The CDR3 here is CASSSGGATNEKLFF. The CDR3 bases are TGTGCCAGCAGCTCAGGTGGTGCAACTAATGAAAAACTGTTTTTT. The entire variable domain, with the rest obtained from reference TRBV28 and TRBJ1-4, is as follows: DVKVTQSSRYLVKRTGEKVFLECVQDMDHENMFWYRQDPGLGLRLIYFSYDVKMKEKGDIPEGYSVSREKKERFSLILESASTNQTSMYLCASSSGGATNEKLFFGSGTQLSVL.

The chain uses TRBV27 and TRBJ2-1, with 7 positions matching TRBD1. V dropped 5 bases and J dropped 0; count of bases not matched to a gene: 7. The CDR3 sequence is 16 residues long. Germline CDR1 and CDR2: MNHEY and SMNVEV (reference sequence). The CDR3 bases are TGTGCCAGCAGTCCGGGACAGTCACGCTCCTACAATGAGCAGTTCTTC. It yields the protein CASSPGQSRSYNEQFF.

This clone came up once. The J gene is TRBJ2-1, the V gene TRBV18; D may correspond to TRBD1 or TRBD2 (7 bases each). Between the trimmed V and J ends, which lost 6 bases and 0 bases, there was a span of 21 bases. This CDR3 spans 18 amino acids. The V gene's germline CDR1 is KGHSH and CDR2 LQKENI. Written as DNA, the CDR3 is TGTGCCAGCTCCCCAGGGGGGGGCAGCCTCAGCTCCTACAATGAGCAGTTCTTC. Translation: CASSPGGGSLSSYNEQFF.

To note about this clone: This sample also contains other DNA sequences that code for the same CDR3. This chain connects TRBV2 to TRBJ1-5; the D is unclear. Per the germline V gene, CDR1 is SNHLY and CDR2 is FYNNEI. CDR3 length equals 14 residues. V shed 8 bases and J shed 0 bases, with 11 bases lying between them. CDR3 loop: CASSRLNSNQPQHF. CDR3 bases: TGTGCCAGCTCTAGGCTAAATAGCAATCAGCCCCAGCATTTT.

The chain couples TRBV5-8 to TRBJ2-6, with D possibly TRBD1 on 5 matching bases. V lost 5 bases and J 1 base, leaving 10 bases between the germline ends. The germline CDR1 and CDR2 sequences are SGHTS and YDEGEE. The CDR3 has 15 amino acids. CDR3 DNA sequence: TGTGCCAGCAGTTCCCGACAGTCTGGGGCCAACGTCCTGACTTTC. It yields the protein CASSSRQSGANVLTF.

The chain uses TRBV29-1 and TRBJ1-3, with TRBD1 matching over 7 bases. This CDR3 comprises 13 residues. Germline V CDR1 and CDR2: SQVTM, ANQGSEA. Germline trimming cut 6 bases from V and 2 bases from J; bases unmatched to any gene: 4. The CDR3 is CSVGQGAGNTIYF. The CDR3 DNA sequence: TGCAGCGTGGGTCAGGGGGCTGGAAACACCATATATTTT.

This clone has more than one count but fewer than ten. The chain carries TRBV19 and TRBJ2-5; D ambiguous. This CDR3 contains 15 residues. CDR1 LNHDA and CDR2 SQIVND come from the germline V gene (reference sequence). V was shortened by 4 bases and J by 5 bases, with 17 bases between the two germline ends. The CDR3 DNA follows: TGTGCCAGTAGTAACACGATGGGCCGCCGGGAGACCCAGTACTTC. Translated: CASSNTMGRRETQYF.

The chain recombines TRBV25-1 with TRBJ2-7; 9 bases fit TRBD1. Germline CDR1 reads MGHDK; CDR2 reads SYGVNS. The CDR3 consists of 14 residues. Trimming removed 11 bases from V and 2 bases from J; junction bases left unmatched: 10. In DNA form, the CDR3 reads TGTGCCTCCGCGGGGACAGGGACTACCTACGAGCAGTACTTC. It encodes CASAGTGTTYEQYF.

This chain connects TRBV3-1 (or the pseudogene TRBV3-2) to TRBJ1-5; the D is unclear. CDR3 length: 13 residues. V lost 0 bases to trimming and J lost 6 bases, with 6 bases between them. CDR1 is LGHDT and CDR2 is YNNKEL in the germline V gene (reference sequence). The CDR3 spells CASSQDEVQPQHF. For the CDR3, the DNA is TGTGCCAGCAGCCAAGACGAGGTTCAGCCCCAGCATTTT.

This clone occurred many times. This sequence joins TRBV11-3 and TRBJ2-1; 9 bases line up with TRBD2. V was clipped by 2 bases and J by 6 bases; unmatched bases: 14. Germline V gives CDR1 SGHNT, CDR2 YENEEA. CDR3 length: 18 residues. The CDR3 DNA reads TGTGCCAGCAGCTTAACGCGCCTCGCGGGGGGGCCCCTCAATGAGCAGTTCTTC. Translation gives CASSLTRLAGGPLNEQFF.

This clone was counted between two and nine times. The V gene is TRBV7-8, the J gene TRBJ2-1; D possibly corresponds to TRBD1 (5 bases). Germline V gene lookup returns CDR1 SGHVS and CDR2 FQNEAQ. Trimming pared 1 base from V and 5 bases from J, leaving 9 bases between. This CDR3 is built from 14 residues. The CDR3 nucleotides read TGTGCCAGCAGCTTAGTAACAGGTAACAATGAGCAGTTCTTC. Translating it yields CASSLVTGNNEQFF.

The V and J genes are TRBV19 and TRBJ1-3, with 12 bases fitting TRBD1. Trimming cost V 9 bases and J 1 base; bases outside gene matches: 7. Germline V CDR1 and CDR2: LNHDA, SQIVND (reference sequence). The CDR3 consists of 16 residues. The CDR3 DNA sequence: TGTGCCAGACCGGGACAGGGGGCCAGGTCTGGAAACACCATATATTTT. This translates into CARPGQGARSGNTIYF.

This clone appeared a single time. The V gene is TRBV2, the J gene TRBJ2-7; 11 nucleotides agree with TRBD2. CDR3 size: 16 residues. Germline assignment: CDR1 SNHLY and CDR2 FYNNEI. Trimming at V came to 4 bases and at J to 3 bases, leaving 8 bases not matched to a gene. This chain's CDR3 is CASSANSGGGGYEQYF. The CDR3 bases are TGTGCCAGCAGTGCCAATAGCGGGGGGGGAGGCTACGAGCAGTACTTC.

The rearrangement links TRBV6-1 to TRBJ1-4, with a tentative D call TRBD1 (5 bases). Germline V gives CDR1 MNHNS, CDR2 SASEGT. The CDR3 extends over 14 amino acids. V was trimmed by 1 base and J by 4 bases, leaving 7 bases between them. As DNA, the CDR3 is TGTGCCAGCAGTGAAGACAGGCTTAATGAAAAACTGTTTTTT. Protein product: CASSEDRLNEKLFF.

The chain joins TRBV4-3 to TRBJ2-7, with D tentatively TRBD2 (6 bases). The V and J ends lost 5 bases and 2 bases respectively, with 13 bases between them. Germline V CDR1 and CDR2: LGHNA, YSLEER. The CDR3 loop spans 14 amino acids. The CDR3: CASSSAAGPYEQYF. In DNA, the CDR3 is TGCGCCAGCAGCTCCGCGGCGGGGCCCTACGAGCAGTACTTC.

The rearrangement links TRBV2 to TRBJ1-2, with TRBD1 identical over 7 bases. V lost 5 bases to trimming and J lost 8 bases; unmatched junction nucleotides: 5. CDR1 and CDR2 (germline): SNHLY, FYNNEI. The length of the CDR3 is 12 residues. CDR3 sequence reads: CASSKDREGYTF. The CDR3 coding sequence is TGTGCCAGCAGTAAAGACAGGGAGGGCTACACCTTC.

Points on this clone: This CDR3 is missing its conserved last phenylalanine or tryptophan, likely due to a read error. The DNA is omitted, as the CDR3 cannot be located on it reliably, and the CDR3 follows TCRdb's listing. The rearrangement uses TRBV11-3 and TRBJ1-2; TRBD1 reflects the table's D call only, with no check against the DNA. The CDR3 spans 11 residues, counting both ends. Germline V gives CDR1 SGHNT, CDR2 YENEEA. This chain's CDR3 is CASSSETGVEN.

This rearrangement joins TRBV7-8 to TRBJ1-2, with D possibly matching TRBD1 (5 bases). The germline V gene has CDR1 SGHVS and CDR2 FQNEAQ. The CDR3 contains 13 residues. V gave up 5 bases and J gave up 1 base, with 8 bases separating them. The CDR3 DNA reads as TGTGCCAGCAGCCTCAGGGATAACTATGGCTACACCTTC. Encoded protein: CASSLRDNYGYTF.

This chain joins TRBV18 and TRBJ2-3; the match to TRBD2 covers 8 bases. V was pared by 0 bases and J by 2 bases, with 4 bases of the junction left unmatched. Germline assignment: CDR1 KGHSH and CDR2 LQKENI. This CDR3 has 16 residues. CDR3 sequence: CASSPPASGYTDTQYF. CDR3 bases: TGTGCCAGCTCACCACCGGCTAGCGGGTACACAGATACGCAGTATTTT.

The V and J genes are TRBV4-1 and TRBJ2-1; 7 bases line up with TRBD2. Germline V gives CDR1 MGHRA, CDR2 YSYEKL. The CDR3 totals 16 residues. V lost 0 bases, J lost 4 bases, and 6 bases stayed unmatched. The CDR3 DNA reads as TGCGCCAGCAGCCAAGATTGGCTAGCGGATTACAATGAGCAGTTCTTC. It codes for CASSQDWLADYNEQFF.

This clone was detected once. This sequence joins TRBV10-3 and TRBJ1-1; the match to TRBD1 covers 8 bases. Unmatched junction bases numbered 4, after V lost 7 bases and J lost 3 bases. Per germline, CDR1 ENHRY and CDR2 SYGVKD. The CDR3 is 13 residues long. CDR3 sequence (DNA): TGTGCCATCACCGGGACAGGCCACACTGAAGCTTTCTTT. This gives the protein CAITGTGHTEAFF.

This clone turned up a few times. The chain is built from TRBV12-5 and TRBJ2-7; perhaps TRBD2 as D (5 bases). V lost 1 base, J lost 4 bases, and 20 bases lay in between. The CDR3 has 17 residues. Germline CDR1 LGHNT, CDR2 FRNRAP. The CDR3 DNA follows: TGTGCTAGTGGTTTGGGCGCGTTTGGGCCGGGAAGTTACGAGCAGTACTTC. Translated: CASGLGAFGPGSYEQYF. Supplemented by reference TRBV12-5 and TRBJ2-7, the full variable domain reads DARVTQTPRHKVTEMGQEVTMRCQPILGHNTVFWYRQTMMQGLELLAYFRNRAPLDDSGMPKDRFSAEMPDATLATLKIQPSEPRDSAVYFCASGLGAFGPGSYEQYFGPGTRLTVT.

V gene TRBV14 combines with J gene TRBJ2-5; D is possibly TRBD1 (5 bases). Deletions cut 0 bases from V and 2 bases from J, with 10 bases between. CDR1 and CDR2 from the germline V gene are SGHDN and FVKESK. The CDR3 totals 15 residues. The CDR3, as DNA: TGTGCCAGCAGCCAAGATCGGGCAGGGCAAGAGACCCAGTACTTC. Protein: CASSQDRAGQETQYF. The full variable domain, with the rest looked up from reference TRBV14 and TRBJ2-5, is EAGVTQFPSHSVIEKGQTVTLRCDPISGHDNLYWYRRVMGKEIKFLLHFVKESKQDESGMPNNRFLAERTGGTYSTLKVQPAELEDSGVYFCASSQDRAGQETQYFGPGTRLLVL.

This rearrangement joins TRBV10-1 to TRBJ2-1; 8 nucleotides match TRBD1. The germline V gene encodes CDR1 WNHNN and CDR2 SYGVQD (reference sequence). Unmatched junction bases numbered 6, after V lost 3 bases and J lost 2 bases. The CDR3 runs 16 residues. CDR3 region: CASSDQDRDTYNEQFF. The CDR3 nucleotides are TGCGCCAGCAGTGATCAGGACAGGGATACCTACAATGAGCAGTTCTTC.

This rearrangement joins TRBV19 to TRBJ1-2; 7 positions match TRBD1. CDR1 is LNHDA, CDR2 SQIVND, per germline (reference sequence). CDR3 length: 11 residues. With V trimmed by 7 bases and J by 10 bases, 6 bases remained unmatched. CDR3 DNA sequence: TGTGCCAGTACCTGGACAGGAATCTACACCTTC. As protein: CASTWTGIYTF.